Detailed here is one T cell receptor beta chain. The junction differs from germline at one of its ends, possibly a read error. The second PCR ran roughly 6 to 11 cycles with a sample-barcoded 5' primer and J-beta primers. TCRdb reprocessed the 5' RACE reads via MiXCR and lists one record per CDR3 protein. The repertoire holds 650,000 to 700,000 distinct CDR3 sequences, 32% seen once, with 15% in the top ten. This specimen belongs to a study of blood T cells in healthy people across ages. CDR3 length: 16 residues. Germline V gives CDR1 SGHRS, CDR2 YFSETQ. This sequence originates from an elderly woman in good health. The sample was blood. The chain carries TRBV5-1 and TRBJ1-4, with D unclear. The CDR3 DNA reads as TGCGCCAGCAGCCCTAACGCACAGAGAAATAATGAAAAACGGTTTTTT. Protein product: CASSPNAQRNNEKRFF.